The 9 T cell receptor beta chains given below trace back to one sample, sequenced in a study of PD-L1 blockade in urothelial cancer. Time point defined: pretreatment peripheral blood. Clones were read by immunoSEQ multiplex PCR, and TCRdb kept only the in-frame ones, dropping some. The table lists roughly 67,000 clones, 70% to 90% of them singletons. The sequencing here drew on PBMCs, taken around atezolizumab (anti-PD-L1) treatment. These receptors came from a man aged 55 to 70 with urothelial cancer.

This chain links TRBV19 with TRBJ2-7, with TRBD1 as a possible D gene (5 bases). CDR1 and CDR2 (germline): LNHDA, SQIVND (reference sequence). The CDR3 is 16 residues long. V gave up 3 bases and J gave up 3 bases, with 18 bases separating them. CDR3 protein: CASSMVKGPALYEQYF. In DNA, the CDR3 is TGTGCCAGTAGTATGGTGAAGGGGCCTGCTCTCTACGAGCAGTACTTC.

About this clone itself: The final CDR3 position lacks the conserved phenylalanine or tryptophan, pointing to a likely read error. The chain combines TRBV2 with TRBJ2-7; D is ambiguous. The germline gives CDR1 SNHLY, CDR2 FYNNEI. Trimming shortened V by 3 bases and J by 7 bases, and 10 bases separated the two germline ends. The CDR3 length is 12 residues. The CDR3 nucleotides are TGTGCCAGCAGTGAGCTCTTTGGGGAGCAGTACTCC. It encodes CASSELFGEQYS.

This clone was counted once. V and J are TRBV10-2 and TRBJ2-7; D ambiguous. The CDR3 length is 13 residues. V was trimmed by 3 bases and J by 0 bases, leaving 6 bases between them. CDR1 and CDR2 (germline): WSHSY, SAAADI. The CDR3 DNA reads as TGCGCCAGCAGTGACAGAAACTCCTACGAGCAGTACTTC. Its protein is CASSDRNSYEQYF.

The chain couples TRBV30 to TRBJ1-3; TRBD1 matches 8 bases. The CDR3 length is 18 residues. The junction had 17 bases not matched to a gene; V was cut back by 3 bases and J by 4 bases. Germline loops: CDR1 GTSNPN, CDR2 SVGIG (reference sequence). CDR3 coding DNA: TGTGCCTGGAGCCTCCGGGACAGGTCCCTCGGTCGGGGAAACACCATATATTTT. Its translation is CAWSLRDRSLGRGNTIYF.

The chain has TRBV15 and TRBJ2-7; a weak D match, TRBD1 (5 bases). The CDR3 runs to 14 residues. Germline CDR1 reads LNHNV; CDR2 reads YYDKDF (reference sequence). Trimming removed 1 base from V and 2 bases from J, with 9 bases in between. CDR3 sequence reads: CATSRAGIAYEQYF. DNA for the CDR3: TGTGCCACCAGCAGAGCAGGGATTGCCTACGAGCAGTACTTC.

The rearrangement links TRBV27 to TRBJ2-7; TRBD2 matches at 7 bases. In germline, CDR1 is MNHEY, CDR2 SMNVEV (reference sequence). With V trimmed by 3 bases and J by 2 bases, 10 bases remained unmatched. The CDR3 is made up of 16 amino acids. CDR3 region: CASSFPGLEGPYEQYF. The CDR3 DNA is TGTGCCAGCAGTTTTCCAGGACTAGAGGGACCCTACGAGCAGTACTTC.

The J gene is TRBJ1-5, the V gene TRBV6-1; no clear D. Germline V CDR1 and CDR2: MNHNS, SASEGT. This CDR3 region has 16 residues. The germline V and J ends were trimmed by 0 bases and 2 bases, with 11 bases remaining between them. CDR3 residues: CASSEAGPWGNQPQHF. The CDR3 DNA sequence: TGTGCCAGCAGTGAAGCGGGCCCCTGGGGCAATCAGCCCCAGCATTTT.

The chain employs TRBV10-3 and TRBJ2-7, with TRBD2 matching 7 bases. The germline V gene has CDR1 ENHRY and CDR2 SYGVKD. J lost 5 bases, V lost 8 bases, and 9 bases had no gene match. This CDR3 is built from 13 residues. The CDR3 bases are TGTGCCATCGCAGCGGGGCATGGGAACGAGCAGTACTTC. It specifies CAIAAGHGNEQYF.

V gene TRBV7-2 combines with J gene TRBJ2-7; possible D gene TRBD1, 5 bases. The CDR3 is 15 residues long. V was shortened by 0 bases and J by 2 bases, with 11 bases between the two germline ends. Germline V CDR1 and CDR2: SGHTA, FQGNSA. The CDR3 protein is CASSLAQGTTYEQYF. For the CDR3, the DNA is TGTGCCAGCAGCTTAGCCCAGGGTACAACCTACGAGCAGTACTTC. The whole variable domain, remainder taken from reference TRBV7-2 and TRBJ2-7, is GAGVSQSPSNKVTEKGKDVELRCDPISGHTALYWYRQSLGQGLEFLIYFQGNSAPDKSGLPSDRFSAERTGGSVSTLTIQRTQQEDSAVYLCASSLAQGTTYEQYFGPGTRLTVT.